This T cell receptor (beta chain) was recorded in a study of tumor-infiltrating lymphocytes in primary liver carcinoma. As for the study in general: Donors had hepatocellular carcinoma or combined HCC and intrahepatic cholangiocarcinoma.

Germline V CDR1 and CDR2: SEHNR, FQNEAQ (reference sequence). This CDR3 comprises 15 residues. A remark on this clonotype: This may arise from a read error, as a much more abundant clone is one base away.

Unsorted bulk tissue (roughly 17-34 mg) underwent RNA and DNA co-extraction. Each participant had primary liver carcinoma, and surgical resection was the treatment. The sampling covered five separate regions of each tumor. The input was 450 to 500 ng total RNA; TCR beta cDNA was made from it with a constant-region primer. Each TCR beta library was derived from three nested multiplex PCR rounds that employed slightly modified ARM-PCR. The first two PCR rounds used TRBV1-TRBV30 primers with a Cbeta primer, nine to ten cycles each. TCRdb reanalysed the multiplex PCR reads using MiXCR and keeps one entry per CDR3 protein. The sample has around 70,000 distinct CDR3 sequences, approximately 70% seen once.

The sequence was obtained from a man in his forties with primary liver carcinoma and hepatitis B virus infection. V and J are TRBV7-9 and TRBJ2-1, with D possibly matching TRBD2 (7 bases). Specimen: liver tumor tissue from sampling region 4. Regarding subset: tumor region T4, right-lateral pole. CDR3 residues: CASSLVGGGVNEHFF. CDR3 sequence (DNA): TGTGCCAGCAGCTTAGTTGGCGGGGGCGTGAATGAGCACTTCTTC.